This T cell receptor (beta chain) was identified in a study of OX40 agonist ivuxolimab in advanced cancers. The CDR3 consists of 14 residues. Per the germline V gene, CDR1 is SNHLY and CDR2 is FYNNEI. The V end lost 5 bases, the J end lost 4 bases, and 14 bases lay between the germline ends. Only in-frame clones appear in the TCRdb table, and some are missing; sequencing was by immunoSEQ multiplex PCR. This table has under 50,000 clones, 75% to 90% appearing once. Patients were ruled out by autoimmune disease history or systemic immunosuppression. The sequencing here drew on CD4+ or CD8+ T cells sorted from blood, taken in a trial of the OX40 agonist ivuxolimab. The rearrangement uses TRBV2 and TRBJ1-2; D is unclear. This TCR derives from an adult with an advanced solid tumor such as melanoma, head and neck, liver or kidney cancer. The CDR3 is CASSPEPAPYGYTF. The CDR3 DNA follows: TGTGCCAGCAGTCCCGAACCGGCGCCCTATGGCTACACCTTC. The variable domain in full, with the rest retrieved from reference TRBV2 and TRBJ1-2, is EPEVTQTPSHQVTQMGQEVILRCVPISNHLYFYWYRQILGQKVEFLVSFYNNEISEKSEIFDDQFSVERPDGSNFTLKIRSTKLEDSAMYFCASSPEPAPYGYTFGSGTRLTVV.